The 27 T cell receptor beta chains below all came from one sample that was sequenced in a study of OX40 agonist ivuxolimab in advanced cancers. The library was prepared using the immunoSEQ multiplex PCR assay. TCRdb retrieved this table from immuneACCESS and kept in-frame rearrangements only. Not all clones are present; in checked studies, unresolved V genes account for under half, and no reason is known for the remainder. In all, the sample holds tens of thousands of clones, and 70% to 90% of those were seen once. Jointly, the top ten make up less than 0.45% of the sample. The material was CD4+ or CD8+ T cells sorted from blood, obtained in a trial of the OX40 agonist ivuxolimab. The receptors come from an adult with an advanced solid tumor such as melanoma, head and neck, liver or kidney cancer.

DNA of the CDR3: TGTGCCAGCAGCTCATCAGCAGAGACCCAGTACTTC. As protein: CASSSSAETQYF. V usage is TRBV7-8 and J usage is TRBJ2-5; unclear D gene. Trimming pared 4 bases from V and 4 bases from J, leaving 7 bases between. The CDR3 spans 12 residues. Germline V gene sequence: CDR1 SGHVS, CDR2 FQNEAQ.

This chain connects TRBV5-1 to TRBJ2-3; D is unresolved. CDR1 is SGHRS, CDR2 YFSETQ, per germline. The CDR3 covers 15 residues. Trimming removed 0 bases at V and 0 bases at J, with 8 bases between. In nucleotides, the CDR3 is TGCGCCAGCAGCTTGGCCTTGGGTAGCACAGATACGCAGTATTTT. Translation: CASSLALGSTDTQYF.

This chain uses TRBV6-5 with TRBJ1-5; possibly TRBD1 for D (5 bases). V lost 2 bases and J 6 bases, leaving 8 bases between the germline ends. In germline, CDR1 is MNHEY, CDR2 SVGAGI. The CDR3 has 13 amino acids. The CDR3 DNA reads as TGTGCCAGCAGTTACGGGGGGGGTCAGCCCCAGCATTTT. This encodes CASSYGGGQPQHF.

The chain uses TRBV5-4 and TRBJ1-2; TRBD1 agrees at 9 bases. Germline-derived CDR1 and CDR2 are SGHNT and YYREEE (reference sequence). The CDR3 loop spans 16 amino acids. V shed 1 base and J 5 bases; nucleotides not matched to a gene: 9. The CDR3 region is CASSLKNRGRPYGYTF. The CDR3 DNA is TGTGCCAGCAGCTTGAAGAACAGGGGGCGGCCTTATGGCTACACCTTC.

This clone was detected a few times. The genes are TRBV11-2 and TRBJ1-6; D is ambiguous. The V and J ends lost 5 bases and 9 bases respectively, with 11 bases between them. The CDR3 is made up of 13 amino acids. The germline V gene encodes CDR1 SGHAT and CDR2 FQNNGV. This CDR3 is CASSLEGRSPLHF. The CDR3 DNA follows: TGTGCCAGCAGCCTCGAGGGCCGTTCACCCCTCCACTTT.

The chain combines TRBV5-1 with TRBJ1-1, with a tentative D call TRBD1 (6 bases). The CDR3 runs 15 residues. Germline V gives CDR1 SGHRS, CDR2 YFSETQ. V lost 3 bases and J 0 bases, leaving 12 bases between the germline ends. CDR3 nucleotide sequence: TGCGCCAGCAGCTGGGGGAGGGGGATGAACACTGAAGCTTTCTTT. Its protein is CASSWGRGMNTEAFF.

This clone was observed a few times. The V and J genes are TRBV7-8 and TRBJ2-7, with 10 bases aligning to TRBD1. After removal of 5 bases from V and 4 bases from J, the junction contained 8 bases not matched to a gene. The CDR3 runs to 15 residues. The germline V gene has CDR1 SGHVS and CDR2 FQNEAQ. CDR3 region: CASSIRDRGIYEQYF. The CDR3 coding sequence is TGTGCCAGCAGCATCCGGGACAGGGGTATTTACGAGCAGTACTTC.

The chain joins TRBV9 to TRBJ2-1, with D tentatively TRBD1 or TRBD2 (6 bases each). This CDR3 comprises 15 residues. V lost 2 bases to trimming and J lost 8 bases, with 17 bases between them. The V gene's germline CDR1 is SGDLS and CDR2 YYNGEE. CDR3 bases: TGTGCCAGCAGCGTGAGGGGGGACCCTTTGGATGAGCAGTTCTTC. Protein sequence: CASSVRGDPLDEQFF.

As regards this clone: A junction boundary mismatches the germline segment, possibly from a read error. This chain uses TRBV6-1 with TRBJ1-1; TRBD1 matches at 7 bases. CDR1 MNHNS and CDR2 SASEGT come from the germline V gene. This CDR3 comprises 16 residues. The CDR3 coding sequence is TGTGCCAGCAGCGAAGCCTTCCGTCAGGGGGTCACTGAAGCTTTCTTT. Translation: CASSEAFRQGVTEAFF.

V and J are TRBV7-9 and TRBJ2-6; TRBD1 matches 7 bases. The CDR3 has 18 amino acids. Germline CDR1 is SEHNR and CDR2 is FQNEAQ (reference sequence). With V trimmed by 5 bases and J by 0 bases, 10 bases remained unmatched. The DNA of the CDR3 is TGTGCCAGCAGCGATTCCGGGACAGCCTACTCTGGGGCCAACGTCCTGACTTTC. Amino acid sequence: CASSDSGTAYSGANVLTF.

This rearrangement joins TRBV19 to TRBJ1-2, with TRBD1 matching over 9 bases. Per germline, CDR1 LNHDA and CDR2 SQIVND (reference sequence). J lost 5 bases, V lost 5 bases, and 12 bases had no gene match. The CDR3 is 16 residues long. In DNA form, the CDR3 reads TGTGCCAGTAGTGAGTTGCGTCAACAGGGGGCTTATGGCTACACCTTC. This codes for CASSELRQQGAYGYTF.

The chain recombines TRBV11-2 with TRBJ1-4; D remains ambiguous. The CDR3 consists of 13 residues. V lost 0 bases to trimming and J lost 8 bases, with 7 bases between them. Germline assignment: CDR1 SGHAT and CDR2 FQNNGV. This CDR3 reads CASSLEVWEKLFF. CDR3 coding DNA: TGTGCCAGCAGCTTAGAGGTTTGGGAAAAACTGTTTTTT. The variable domain in full, completed from reference TRBV11-2 and TRBJ1-4, reads EAGVAQSPRYKIIEKRQSVAFWCNPISGHATLYWYQQILGQGPKLLIQFQNNGVVDDSQLPKDRFSAERLKGVDSTLKIQPAKLEDSAVYLCASSLEVWEKLFFGSGTQLSVL.

The CDR3 loop reads CAIRNRQSNEQFF. The CDR3 DNA sequence: TGTGCCATCAGGAACAGACAGTCCAATGAGCAGTTCTTC. The chain joins TRBV10-3 to TRBJ2-1; the D gene is possibly TRBD1 (5 bases). CDR1 and CDR2 from the germline V gene are ENHRY and SYGVKD. Trimming removed 6 bases from V and 6 bases from J, with 12 bases in between. The CDR3 contains 13 residues.

The chain combines TRBV6-4 with TRBJ1-2; no firm D call. The CDR3 is made up of 14 amino acids. Per germline, CDR1 MRHNA and CDR2 SNTAGT. The ends were cut back, 3 bases at V and 6 bases at J, with 14 bases in the middle. The CDR3 DNA reads as TGTGCCAGCAGTGAGAGCGGGGTTACCCATGGCTACACCTTC. Amino acid sequence: CASSESGVTHGYTF.

The chain combines TRBV5-6 with TRBJ2-3, with 7 nucleotides matching TRBD1. V trimming: 1 base; J trimming: 3 bases; junction bases outside the gene matches: 5. The CDR3 is 15 amino acids. Germline V gene lookup returns CDR1 SGHDT and CDR2 YYEEEE. The CDR3 region is CASSLRRQGTDTQYF. For the CDR3, the DNA is TGTGCCAGCAGCTTGAGGAGACAGGGAACAGATACGCAGTATTTT. Complete variable domain (other parts from reference TRBV5-6 and TRBJ2-3): DAGVTQSPTHLIKTRGQQVTLRCSPKSGHDTVSWYQQALGQGPQFIFQYYEEEERQRGNFPDRFSGHQFPNYSSELNVNALLLGDSALYLCASSLRRQGTDTQYFGPGTRLTVL.

The chain is built from TRBV12-5 and TRBJ1-6, with 7 bases that match TRBD1. V was clipped by 6 bases and J by 7 bases; unmatched bases: 0. The germline V gene encodes CDR1 LGHNT and CDR2 FRNRAP. The CDR3 loop spans 12 amino acids. The DNA for the CDR3 is TGTGCTAGTGGGACAGGGAATTCACCCCTCCACTTT. It specifies CASGTGNSPLHF.

The chain carries TRBV11-3 and TRBJ1-1; D is unresolved. Trimming took off 4 bases at V and 2 bases at J, with 14 bases between the two ends. The CDR3 loop spans 15 amino acids. From germline, CDR1 is SGHNT and CDR2 YENEEA. In DNA form, the CDR3 reads TGTGCCAGCAGCTCGGGAACTTCAAAAAACACTGAAGCTTTCTTT. As protein: CASSSGTSKNTEAFF.

The chain has TRBV5-1 and TRBJ1-6; D not resolved. V was pared by 4 bases and J by 9 bases, with 14 bases between. The CDR3 has 14 amino acids. In germline, CDR1 is SGHRS, CDR2 YFSETQ. In DNA, the CDR3 is TGCGCCAGCAGCCCCGGCCTAACCCCTTCACCCCTCCACTTT. It encodes CASSPGLTPSPLHF.

This sequence joins TRBV2 and TRBJ2-2; 12 nucleotides agree with TRBD1. Germline CDR1 and CDR2: SNHLY and FYNNEI. The CDR3 runs to 15 residues. V lost 8 bases, J lost 6 bases, and 7 bases stayed unmatched. CDR3 sequence (DNA): TGTGCCAGCCTAGGGACAGGGGGCGTAGCCGGGGAGCTGTTTTTT. Protein: CASLGTGGVAGELFF.

J is TRBJ1-2 and V is TRBV4-1; maybe TRBD1 (6 bases). Trimming stripped 2 bases from V and 4 bases from J, with 14 bases between. The germline V gene encodes CDR1 MGHRA and CDR2 YSYEKL. There are 15 residues in the CDR3. CDR3 protein: CASSQPTTGFYGYTF. The CDR3, as DNA: TGCGCCAGCAGCCAACCTACGACAGGTTTCTATGGCTACACCTTC.

The chain uses TRBV5-8 and TRBJ1-5, with D possibly matching TRBD1 (6 bases). Per germline, CDR1 SGHTS and CDR2 YDEGEE. CDR3 length: 15 amino acids. Trimming shortened V by 4 bases and J by 3 bases, and 14 bases separated the two germline ends. The CDR3 loop reads CASSGGRGSNQPQHF. In nucleotides, the CDR3 is TGTGCCAGCAGCGGGGGGCGGGGGTCCAATCAGCCCCAGCATTTT.

The chain uses TRBV7-2 and TRBJ2-5; 14 bases fit TRBD2. Germline V CDR1 and CDR2: SGHTA, FQGNSA. CDR3 length: 17 residues. V trimming: 5 bases; J trimming: 2 bases; junction bases outside the gene matches: 7. The DNA for the CDR3 is TGTGCCAGCAGCCTGACTAGCGGGGGGGGAAGGCAAGAGACCCAGTACTTC. This codes for CASSLTSGGGRQETQYF.

The J gene is TRBJ2-6, the V gene TRBV2; D is ambiguous. This CDR3 spans 15 amino acids. The germline V gene has CDR1 SNHLY and CDR2 FYNNEI. Trimming left V 6 bases short and J 4 bases short, with 13 bases between. The CDR3 protein is CASRYETAGANVLTF. DNA for the CDR3: TGTGCCAGCAGGTATGAGACGGCGGGGGCCAACGTCCTGACTTTC.

The chain employs TRBV4-2 and TRBJ2-3; no reliable D call. The V and J ends lost 0 bases and 2 bases respectively, with 6 bases between them. Germline V gene data show CDR1 as LGHNA and CDR2 as YNFKEQ. This CDR3 has 14 amino acids. DNA for the CDR3: TGTGCCAGCAGCCAAGACAGACTCACAGATACGCAGTATTTT. It is translated as CASSQDRLTDTQYF.

The chain employs TRBV7-2 and TRBJ1-5; tentatively, D is TRBD1 (5 bases). Trimming took off 4 bases at V and 6 bases at J, with 13 bases between the two ends. CDR1 SGHTA and CDR2 FQGNSA come from the germline V gene. CDR3 size: 14 residues. CDR3 sequence reads: CASSSPNRGQPQHF. The CDR3 DNA reads TGTGCCAGCAGCTCACCTAATAGGGGTCAGCCCCAGCATTTT.

This clone was counted once. The chain employs TRBV5-7 and TRBJ1-1; D uncertain. TRBV5-7 is assigned to the ORF class and has an uncertain function. The CDR3 consists of 13 residues. Trimming pared 0 bases from V and 1 base from J, leaving 4 bases between. This chain's CDR3 is CASSLVWNTEAFF. The CDR3 DNA follows: TGTGCCAGCAGCTTGGTGTGGAACACTGAAGCTTTCTTT.

The chain employs TRBV5-1 and TRBJ2-7; TRBD2 is a possible D gene (5 bases). This CDR3 has 14 residues. Germline loops: CDR1 SGHRS, CDR2 YFSETQ. The V end was cut by 4 bases, the J end by 3 bases, with 14 bases between. The CDR3 region has the DNA TGCGCCAGCAGCACCCCCGGGAACGACTACGAGCAGTACTTC. Translation: CASSTPGNDYEQYF.